The clone carrying this T cell receptor (beta chain) was detected a few times. The target antigen is unknown. As to treatment: oral pan-JAK inhibitor, 5-10 mg twice daily. Collected material from alopecia areata patients comprised lesional scalp punch biopsies and peripheral blood. This sample is drawn from a study of CD8+ T cells in alopecia areata. Background on the study: By percentage of affected scalp area, the severity of treated patients was scored. General study results and limits: Besides other cells, scalp samples also yield sequences of resident alphabeta T cells from normal skin. Among the top 100, expanded CD8+ clones, as well as scalp clonality, were significantly decreased by tofacitinib. Higher clonality than in normal scalp was seen in lesional scalp, especially alopecia totalis/universalis.

RNA was isolated and reverse transcribed to cDNA, the sequencing template. The method was immunoSEQ multiplex PCR; TCRdb's version includes in-frame clones alone and lacks a portion of them. The sample records approximately 7,600 clones, 64% being singletons. The CDR3 consists of 11 residues. Germline trimming cut 8 bases from V and 14 bases from J; bases unmatched to any gene: 9. The germline V gene has CDR1 MNHNS and CDR2 SASEGT. This clonotype was sampled from a human donor with alopecia areata. The sample consisted of skin, taken at week 4, from a patient treated with tofacitinib. J is TRBJ2-1 and V is TRBV6-1, with 7 positions matching TRBD2. The chain's CDR3 is CASLGLEVEFF. The DNA for the CDR3 is TGTGCCAGCCTCGGACTAGAGGTTGAGTTCTTC.